The entry that follows covers one TCR beta chain sequence. In the authors' methods: Nucleated cell counts were estimated from reference gene primer amplification. Sequencing used immunoSEQ multiplex PCR; TCRdb keeps in-frame clones, though not all of them. The DNA gave D and trimming, while V, J and clone size come from that table. The sample carries fewer than 500,000 clones, 75% to 90% recorded once. This sample was included in a study of blood T cell repertoires in COVID-19. Across the whole study: The origin of the acute and convalescent COVID-19 samples was the United States, Italy and Spain.

The specimen sequenced was PBMCs or T cells enriched from blood (not recorded which). This receptor was taken from a man younger than 45 who had recovered from COVID-19.

CDR3 bases: TGTGCCAGCAGCCAAGGGTCGGGGGACTACGAGCAGTACTTC. This gives the protein CASSQGSGDYEQYF. V usage is TRBV4-2 and J usage is TRBJ2-7; the D gene is possibly TRBD2 (6 bases). CDR1 LGHNA and CDR2 YNFKEQ come from the germline V gene. This CDR3 has 14 residues. Trimming took 1 base from V and 3 from J, leaving 10 bases between them.